The clone carrying this T cell receptor beta chain was counted a few times. As yet, its antigen is unknown. There are 11 residues in the CDR3. From germline, CDR1 is SQVTM and CDR2 ANQGSEA. Deletions cut 7 bases from V and 11 bases from J, with 17 bases between. Overall study results and limits: In terms of TCR gene usage, tumor memory CD4+ T cells clustered together with blood and lymph node memory CD4+ cells, as well as with lymph node naive CD4+ cells.

Memory CD4+ T cells were sorted as CD4+CD45RO+CD25- cells. Semi-nested PCR with Nested Universal Primer A followed constant-region reverse priming of full-length variable regions. In TCRdb, the 5' RACE reads were re-called with MiXCR into one record per CDR3 protein. The data hold approximately 53,000 distinct CDR3 sequences, with roughly 28% observed a single time. The source is a female donor with breast cancer. J is TRBJ1-1 and V is TRBV29-1, with D perhaps matching TRBD1 (6 bases). Sequencing was performed on tumor-infiltrating memory CD4+ T cells sorted from the breast tumor. Subset described: memory CD4+ T cells, CD4+CD45RO+CD25-. The CDR3 loop is CSGTRGGLAFF. The CDR3 DNA reads as TGCAGCGGCACTCGAGGGGGGTTGGCTTTCTTT.